These 3 T cell receptor beta chains were sequenced from one sample in a study of CD8+ T cells in alopecia areata. Reverse transcription of extracted RNA yielded cDNA, which provided the sequencing template. Libraries were prepared by immunoSEQ multiplex PCR; TCRdb keeps only in-frame clonotypes and omits some of them. The sample yields about 190,000 clones, 50% to 70% seen once. Source: CD4+ T cells sorted from blood, taken at week 0. The receptors come from a human donor with alopecia areata.

This clone showed up just once. The genes are TRBV30 and TRBJ1-2; 7 nucleotides agree with TRBD1. Germline CDR1 and CDR2: GTSNPN and SVGIG (reference sequence). This CDR3 is 12 amino acids long. Trimming at V came to 5 bases and at J to 6 bases, leaving 6 bases not matched to a gene. The DNA of the CDR3 is TGTGCCTGGGACAGGGCTGGGAATGGCTACACCTTC. Its translation: CAWDRAGNGYTF.

The gene calls are TRBV25-1 and TRBJ2-5, with D tentatively TRBD1 (8 bases). CDR3 length: 15 residues. The germline CDR1 and CDR2 sequences are MGHDK and SYGVNS. V dropped 4 bases and J dropped 5 bases, with 17 bases sitting between them. CDR3 coding DNA: TGTGCCAGCAGTGGGCGACAGGGGAGGGGGGAGACCCAGTACTTC. Translation gives CASSGRQGRGETQYF.

Of note for this clone: The same CDR3 can be traced to other DNA sequences in this sample. The chain uses TRBV7-8 and TRBJ2-1, with D unresolved. Germline-derived CDR1 and CDR2 are SGHVS and FQNEAQ. There are 14 residues in the CDR3. The germline V and J ends were trimmed by 2 bases and 4 bases, with 9 bases remaining between them. CDR3 DNA: TGTGCCAGCAGCTTATCTGGCCCGTACAATGAGCAGTTCTTC. Amino acid sequence: CASSLSGPYNEQFF.